The 16 T cell receptor beta chains below were found in one sample sequenced in a study of cytomegalovirus exposure and HLA in healthy donors listed by TCRdb under 2017. Library preparation used the immunoSEQ multiplex PCR assay. The multiplex PCR relied on a mix of 60 forward primers for TCR Vbeta segments and 13 reverse primers for TCR Jbeta segments. TCRdb re-hosts the immuneACCESS table, in-frame sequences only. Its copies lack some clones; in the studies checked, an unresolved V gene accounts for under half of them, and the cause for the rest is not known. The sample table records 100,000 or so clones; about 68% of these occur just once. 13% to 15% of the sample is held by the ten biggest clonotypes. The sample consisted of PBMCs. These receptors all come from a male donor in good health and CMV-seropositive.

J is TRBJ1-2 and V is TRBV9; D might be TRBD1 (5 bases). Deletions cut 10 bases from V and 4 bases from J, with 17 bases between. This CDR3 comprises 13 residues. Germline lookup yields CDR1 SGDLS and CDR2 YYNGEE. The CDR3 spells CAQHQGSFYGYTF. The DNA for the CDR3 is TGTGCCCAGCACCAGGGATCTTTCTATGGCTACACCTTC.

J is TRBJ1-2 and V is TRBV10-2; 10 bases map to TRBD1. V was pared by 4 bases and J by 8 bases, with 7 bases of the junction left unmatched. Germline V gene data show CDR1 as WSHSY and CDR2 as SAAADI. This CDR3 is 14 amino acids long. CDR3 nucleotide sequence: TGCGCCAGCAGTGGGACAGGGGGAGAGGAAGGCTACACCTTC. It specifies CASSGTGGEEGYTF.

Only a few counts were recorded for this clone. The J gene is TRBJ2-7, the V gene TRBV27, with 10 bases fitting TRBD2. J gave up 2 bases and V 4 bases, and 5 bases lay outside the gene matches. The CDR3 has 15 amino acids. CDR1 and CDR2 from the germline V gene are MNHEY and SMNVEV (reference sequence). The CDR3 nucleotides are TGTGCCAGCAGTTCCAATAGCGGGGGGCCCTACGAGCAGTACTTC. Amino acids: CASSSNSGGPYEQYF.

The chain combines TRBV7-9 with TRBJ1-2; D is uncertain. The CDR3 runs 16 residues. Germline-derived CDR1 and CDR2 are SEHNR and FQNEAQ (reference sequence). V was pared by 0 bases and J by 3 bases, with 14 bases between. CDR3 sequence: CASSLAVLAADYGYTF. As DNA, the CDR3 is TGTGCCAGCAGCTTAGCTGTCCTGGCGGCGGACTATGGCTACACCTTC.

The sample holds many counts of this clone. V and J are TRBV5-1 and TRBJ1-4; TRBD1 matches 9 bases. This CDR3 has 15 amino acids. Per germline, CDR1 SGHRS and CDR2 YFSETQ. V lost 4 bases to trimming and J lost 7 bases; unmatched junction nucleotides: 8. For the CDR3, the DNA is TGCGCCAGCAGCCTCCGGGGACAGGGAGGTGAAAAACTGTTTTTT. This codes for CASSLRGQGGEKLFF.

The sample holds a few counts of this clone. The J gene is TRBJ2-5, the V gene TRBV10-3, with 12 bases lining up with TRBD2. The CDR3 has 15 amino acids. The junction had 3 bases not matched to a gene; V was cut back by 2 bases and J by 5 bases. Germline V CDR1 and CDR2: ENHRY, SYGVKD. The DNA for the CDR3 is TGTGCCATCAGTGAGCTAGCGGGGGGGCGCGAGACCCAGTACTTC. As protein: CAISELAGGRETQYF.

The chain carries TRBV5-4 and TRBJ2-1; D possibly corresponds to TRBD2 (5 bases). The CDR3 has 15 amino acids. CDR1 is SGHNT, CDR2 YYREEE, per germline (reference sequence). Trimming left V 4 bases short and J 9 bases short, with 20 bases between. The CDR3 loop is CASSLLDSAIREQFF. Here the CDR3 DNA reads TGTGCCAGCAGCCTACTAGATTCAGCCATCCGTGAGCAGTTCTTC. Looking up the rest from reference TRBV5-4 and TRBJ2-1 gives the full variable domain: ETGVTQSPTHLIKTRGQQVTLRCSSQSGHNTVSWYQQALGQGPQFIFQYYREEENGRGNFPPRFSGLQFPNYSSELNVNALELDDSALYLCASSLLDSAIREQFFGPGTRLTVL.

This chain joins TRBV5-6 and TRBJ1-2; 7 bases match TRBD1. This CDR3 region has 15 residues. V trimming: 4 bases; J trimming: 4 bases; junction bases outside the gene matches: 10. The germline CDR1 and CDR2 sequences are SGHDT and YYEEEE. The CDR3 sequence: CASSPWGQRFYGYTF. The CDR3 nucleotides are TGTGCCAGCAGCCCGTGGGGACAGCGCTTCTATGGCTACACCTTC.

This chain connects TRBV20-1 to TRBJ2-7, with D possibly TRBD1 on 5 matching bases. The CDR3 is made up of 11 amino acids. CDR1 and CDR2 from the germline V gene are DFQATT and SNEGSKA (reference sequence). V was pared by 4 bases and J by 6 bases, with 10 bases between. CDR3 nucleotide sequence: TGCAGTGCTAATCAGGGTTCCGAGCAGTACTTC. The encoded protein is CSANQGSEQYF.

The genes are TRBV7-9 and TRBJ1-6, with a weak D call TRBD1 (6 bases). The V gene lost 3 bases and the J gene lost 8 bases, with 14 bases spanning the gap. The germline V gene has CDR1 SEHNR and CDR2 FQNEAQ (reference sequence). This CDR3 is 15 amino acids long. CDR3 DNA sequence: TGTGCCAGCAGCTTTCCGAGGGGGAACTATTCACCCCTCCACTTT. Translation gives CASSFPRGNYSPLHF.

The V gene is TRBV7-3, the J gene TRBJ1-6; a possible D gene is TRBD1 (6 bases). V was trimmed by 1 base and J by 6 bases, leaving 7 bases between them. Germline CDR1 and CDR2: SGHTA and FQGTGA. The CDR3 has 14 amino acids. CDR3 sequence (DNA): TGTGCCAGCAGCTTAAACAGGGCTAATTCACCCCTCCACTTT. This sequence encodes CASSLNRANSPLHF.

The genes are TRBV4-2 and TRBJ2-7, with TRBD2 identical over 14 bases. The V segment lost 4 bases and the J segment 5 bases; nucleotides outside the gene matches: 7. The CDR3 length is 16 residues. In germline, CDR1 is LGHNA, CDR2 YNFKEQ. This CDR3 reads CASSPGTSGGIDEQYF. The CDR3 coding sequence is TGTGCCAGCAGCCCCGGGACTAGCGGGGGAATAGACGAGCAGTACTTC.

The gene calls are TRBV6-1 and TRBJ1-1; 8 bases map to TRBD1. Germline assignment: CDR1 MNHNS and CDR2 SASEGT. With 10 bases clipped from V and 4 bases from J, the junction kept 8 bases outside the gene matches. This CDR3 has 13 amino acids. CDR3 region: CATATGESTEAFF. The CDR3 DNA reads as TGTGCCACTGCGACAGGGGAAAGCACTGAAGCTTTCTTT.

About this clone itself: One junction end disagrees with the germline gene, perhaps due to a read error. The rearrangement uses TRBV30 and TRBJ1-3, with D unresolved. Looked up from germline, CDR1 is GTSNPN and CDR2 is SVGIG (reference sequence). This CDR3 is 12 amino acids long. The CDR3 DNA is TGTGCCTGGAGTGTATATGGAGACACCATATATTTT. Amino acid sequence: CAWSVYGDTIYF.

This chain links TRBV5-1 with TRBJ1-1; the match to TRBD1 covers 8 bases. The CDR3 runs to 13 residues. Germline assignment: CDR1 SGHRS and CDR2 YFSETQ. With 5 bases clipped from V and 11 bases from J, the junction kept 11 bases outside the gene matches. The CDR3 coding sequence is TGCGCCAGCAGGATACCCGACAGGGGCGGTGCTTTCTTT. This codes for CASRIPDRGGAFF.

In this sample, this clone turned up once. The chain employs TRBV15 and TRBJ2-2, with D possibly matching TRBD1 (6 bases). Germline V CDR1 and CDR2: LNHNV, YYDKDF (reference sequence). The CDR3 has 15 amino acids. With 4 bases removed from V and 0 bases from J, the gap between germline ends came to 9 bases. The CDR3 region has the DNA TGTGCCACCAGCACAGGGGCCCCGAACACCGGGGAGCTGTTTTTT. This encodes CATSTGAPNTGELFF.